Below, 8 T cell receptor beta chains from the same sample are listed, as sequenced in a study of blood T cells in healthy people across ages. Using a J-beta primer mix together with a sample-barcoded 5' primer, a second PCR was run for roughly 6 to 12 cycles. TCRdb re-analysed the 5' RACE reads in MiXCR, keeping a single row per CDR3 protein. The sample contains 450,000 to 700,000 distinct CDR3 sequences, roughly a quarter of which appear only once. The sequenced sample consisted of blood. The receptors shown here come from a woman in her sixties or seventies in good health.

The V gene is TRBV6-5, the J gene TRBJ1-3; a possible D gene is TRBD1 (6 bases). CDR1 and CDR2 (germline): MNHEY, SVGAGI. V lost 2 bases, J lost 0 bases, and 17 bases lay in between. CDR3 length: 18 residues. The CDR3 region has the DNA TGTGCCAGCAGTTACAAAAAGGACAGCGCAATCTCTGGAAACACCATATATTTT. Encoded protein: CASSYKKDSAISGNTIYF.

This clonotype has just a few counts. The chain links TRBV3-1 to TRBJ1-1, with a weak D call TRBD1 (5 bases). The CDR3 length is 15 residues. Germline loops: CDR1 LGHDT, CDR2 YNNKEL (reference sequence). The V end was cut by 1 base, the J end by 4 bases, with 13 bases between. In DNA form, the CDR3 reads TGTGCCAGCAGCCAAGGATCCGGGGGAGGCACTGAAGCTTTCTTT. Translation: CASSQGSGGGTEAFF.

This clonotype was counted between two and nine times. The V gene is TRBV4-3, the J gene TRBJ1-2; 8 positions agree with TRBD1. V lost 3 bases and J lost 8; bases outside the gene matches: 11. CDR1 and CDR2 (germline): LGHNA, YSLEER. This CDR3 contains 15 residues. The DNA of the CDR3 is TGCGCCAGCAGCCAGGACGCACAGGGGGTGCGGGGCTACACCTTC. It yields the protein CASSQDAQGVRGYTF.

This clonotype came up once. The rearrangement joins TRBV5-1 to TRBJ1-2; D is unresolved. CDR1 is SGHRS, CDR2 YFSETQ, per germline. The CDR3 loop spans 15 amino acids. Trimming took 5 bases from V and 3 from J, leaving 17 bases between them. CDR3 protein: CASRQTSGDDYGYTF. For the CDR3, the DNA is TGCGCCAGCAGACAAACCTCGGGCGACGACTATGGCTACACCTTC.

This sequence joins TRBV10-3 and TRBJ2-5; TRBD2 might be the D (7 bases). V gave up 2 bases and J gave up 5 bases, with 12 bases separating them. This CDR3 contains 14 residues. The germline CDR1 and CDR2 sequences are ENHRY and SYGVKD. The CDR3 spells CAISERGASETQYF. The CDR3 coding sequence is TGTGCCATCAGTGAGCGGGGGGCCAGTGAGACCCAGTACTTC.

The table lists this clonotype with a few counts. The chain has TRBV3-1 and TRBJ2-5, with TRBD2 matching 13 bases. The DNA matches TRBJ2-1 better at its end, which makes the J call doubtful. The CDR3 has 17 amino acids. The germline CDR1 and CDR2 sequences are LGHDT and YNNKEL (reference sequence). CDR3 protein: CASSRILPGLAGNEQFF. The CDR3 DNA reads as TGTGCCAGCAGCCGAATCTTACCGGGACTAGCGGGGAATGAGCAGTTCTTC.

The rearrangement links TRBV20-1 to TRBJ2-3, with D possibly TRBD2 on 5 matching bases. The CDR3 consists of 13 residues. Per germline, CDR1 DFQATT and CDR2 SNEGSKA (reference sequence). The V and J ends lost 4 bases and 6 bases respectively, with 14 bases between them. The chain's CDR3 is CSAIGGAGDTQYF. CDR3 nucleotide sequence: TGCAGTGCTATCGGAGGCGCGGGTGATACGCAGTATTTT.

This chain joins TRBV20-1 and TRBJ2-3; D possibly uses TRBD1 or TRBD2 (5 bases each). Per the germline V gene, CDR1 is DFQATT and CDR2 is SNEGSKA (reference sequence). The CDR3 has 14 amino acids. As DNA, the CDR3 is TGCAGCGTACCCCGGGACGGTAGCACAGATACGCAGTATTTT. Translating it yields CSVPRDGSTDTQYF.